One sample yielded the 20 T cell receptor beta chains listed below, sequenced in a study of T cells after yellow fever vaccination. From the 5' RACE reads, TCRdb called clonotypes with MiXCR, one entry per CDR3 protein. The data show 150,000 to 200,000 distinct CDR3 sequences, around 8.5% seen once. Sample: CD8+ T cells sorted from PBMCs, taken 45 days after the yellow fever booster vaccination. The source of these receptors is a man younger than 30 who received the YFV17D yellow fever vaccine.

This clonotype has a handful of counts. This chain uses TRBV7-8 with TRBJ2-5, with D perhaps matching TRBD2 (5 bases). The length of the CDR3 is 12 residues. Trimming removed 6 bases from V and 5 bases from J, with 10 bases in between. The germline V gene encodes CDR1 SGHVS and CDR2 FQNEAQ. CDR3 in amino acids: CASRSRGETQYF. The CDR3 bases are TGTGCCAGCAGGTCCCGGGGTGAGACCCAGTACTTC.

This clonotype was recorded at least ten times. The gene calls are TRBV5-6 and TRBJ2-3; 11 nucleotides line up with TRBD2. Per the germline V gene, CDR1 is SGHDT and CDR2 is YYEEEE. CDR3 length equals 16 residues. V lost 3 bases to trimming and J lost 5 bases; unmatched junction nucleotides: 8. CDR3 sequence (DNA): TGTGCCAGCAGCTCGTTACTAGCGGGGGAACGAGATACGCAGTATTTT. Protein product: CASSSLLAGERDTQYF.

This clonotype was detected a few times. The gene calls are TRBV6-2 or TRBV6-3 and TRBJ2-1, with D possibly TRBD2 on 6 matching bases. This CDR3 spans 15 amino acids. Germline V gene sequence: CDR1 MNHEY, CDR2 SVGEGT. Trimming took off 0 bases at V and 2 bases at J, with 8 bases between the two ends. The CDR3 reads CASSYSPGAYNEQFF. The CDR3 nucleotides are TGTGCCAGCAGTTACTCGCCGGGGGCCTACAATGAGCAGTTCTTC.

The table lists this clonotype with many counts. This chain connects TRBV4-3 to TRBJ1-2; possible D gene TRBD1, 5 bases. The CDR3 is made up of 15 amino acids. Between the trimmed V and J ends, which lost 0 bases and 5 bases, there was a span of 13 bases. Germline V gives CDR1 LGHNA, CDR2 YSLEER. The CDR3 coding sequence is TGCGCCAGCAGCCAAGATCGGGGGAGCTTTTATGGCTACACCTTC. Its protein product is CASSQDRGSFYGYTF.

This clonotype was detected only a few times. V and J are TRBV7-2 and TRBJ2-3; D gene uncertain. This CDR3 spans 14 amino acids. The V end was cut by 3 bases, the J end by 2 bases, with 9 bases between. The germline CDR1 and CDR2 sequences are SGHTA and FQGNSA. The CDR3 loop reads CASSFKGYTDTQYF. The CDR3 DNA sequence: TGTGCCAGCAGCTTTAAGGGCTACACAGATACGCAGTATTTT.

Only a few counts were recorded for this clonotype. The chain links TRBV27 to TRBJ2-1; D gene uncertain. Trimming shortened V by 3 bases and J by 7 bases, and 13 bases separated the two germline ends. The CDR3 sequence is 14 residues long. Per the germline V gene, CDR1 is MNHEY and CDR2 is SMNVEV (reference sequence). The CDR3 DNA is TGTGCCAGCAGTTTGCAGGCCGACTTAAATGAGCAGTTCTTC. Translated: CASSLQADLNEQFF.

The sample holds a few counts of this clonotype. The chain couples TRBV4-2 to TRBJ1-6; 9 nucleotides line up with TRBD1. Unmatched junction bases numbered 6, after V lost 8 bases and J lost 7 bases. Germline CDR1 and CDR2: LGHNA and YNFKEQ. The length of the CDR3 is 14 residues. The CDR3 loop is CASGPQGANSPLHF. CDR3 DNA sequence: TGTGCCAGCGGCCCACAGGGGGCAAATTCACCCCTCCACTTT.

The CDR3 loop reads CASASSTDTQYF. In DNA form, the CDR3 reads TGTGCCAGCGCCTCTAGCACAGATACGCAGTATTTT. The chain has TRBV5-5 and TRBJ2-3; D not certain. The CDR3 loop spans 12 amino acids. Germline CDR1 SGHKS, CDR2 YYEKEE (reference sequence). Trimming left V 7 bases short and J 0 bases short, with 6 bases between.

This chain joins TRBV5-6 and TRBJ1-1; D is unclear. Trimming removed 2 bases at V and 8 bases at J, with 10 bases between. CDR1 and CDR2 from the germline V gene are SGHDT and YYEEEE. The CDR3 runs 12 residues. CDR3 amino acids: CASSFRVDEAFF. In nucleotides, the CDR3 is TGTGCCAGCAGCTTCCGGGTGGACGAAGCTTTCTTT. The variable domain in full, completed from reference TRBV5-6 and TRBJ1-1, reads DAGVTQSPTHLIKTRGQQVTLRCSPKSGHDTVSWYQQALGQGPQFIFQYYEEEERQRGNFPDRFSGHQFPNYSSELNVNALLLGDSALYLCASSFRVDEAFFGQGTRLTVV.

This clonotype was seen a few times. V is TRBV6-2 or TRBV6-3 and J is TRBJ1-2; D uncertain. Deletions cut 10 bases from V and 2 bases from J, with 20 bases between. The CDR3 has 15 residues. Germline loops: CDR1 MNHEY, CDR2 SVGEGT. The CDR3 DNA sequence: TGTGCCACCGGAATCTGGAGTAGCGGGAACTATGGCTACACCTTC. Residues: CATGIWSSGNYGYTF.

This clonotype has only one observation. V and J are TRBV4-1 and TRBJ2-1; 9 nucleotides align to TRBD2. The CDR3 loop spans 18 amino acids. Germline-derived CDR1 and CDR2 are MGHRA and YSYEKL. V trimming: 1 base; J trimming: 4 bases; junction bases outside the gene matches: 11. The CDR3 protein is CASSQVMSSGVLYNEQFF. CDR3 DNA: TGCGCCAGCAGCCAAGTGATGTCTAGCGGGGTGCTGTACAATGAGCAGTTCTTC.

The genes are TRBV28 and TRBJ1-2, with a weak D call TRBD1 (5 bases). Trimming pared 7 bases from V and 8 bases from J, leaving 14 bases between. The CDR3 contains 12 residues. Germline assignment: CDR1 MDHEN and CDR2 SYDVKM. The CDR3 is CASTPRGTGYTF. The DNA of the CDR3 is TGTGCCAGCACTCCCCGGGGGACCGGCTACACCTTC.

In this sample, this clonotype turned up a few times. This rearrangement joins TRBV6-5 to TRBJ2-5; maybe TRBD1 (6 bases). The CDR3 is 15 residues long. Per the germline V gene, CDR1 is MNHEY and CDR2 is SVGAGI. V gave up 6 bases and J gave up 2 bases, with 16 bases separating them. The CDR3 reads CASSQTTGYQETQYF. CDR3 nucleotide sequence: TGTGCCAGCAGCCAAACAACAGGGTATCAAGAGACCCAGTACTTC.

The chain is built from TRBV5-4 and TRBJ2-7; 10 bases match TRBD2. The CDR3 totals 13 residues. The ends lost 2 bases at V and 6 bases at J; junction bases unmatched: 2. The germline V gene encodes CDR1 SGHNT and CDR2 YYREEE (reference sequence). The DNA of the CDR3 is TGTGCCAGCAGCTTCGGGACTAGCGCCGAGCAGTACGTC. It encodes CASSFGTSAEQYV.

This clonotype has a handful of counts. The CDR3 coding sequence is TGTGCCAGCAGCTTAGGGGTCGGGGAGACCCAGTACTTC. This translates into CASSLGVGETQYF. The V and J genes are TRBV11-2 and TRBJ2-5, with D hard to call. V lost 1 base and J 5 bases, leaving 8 bases between the germline ends. CDR1 is SGHAT and CDR2 is FQNNGV in the germline V gene. This CDR3 comprises 13 residues.

This clonotype was detected ten times or more. The chain recombines TRBV27 with TRBJ2-5; the D gene is possibly TRBD2 (5 bases). Germline assignment: CDR1 MNHEY and CDR2 SMNVEV (reference sequence). V lost 5 bases and J lost 0, with 10 bases in between. The CDR3 consists of 14 residues. The DNA of the CDR3 is TGTGCCAGCAGTGAGGACTCTAACCAAGAGACCCAGTACTTC. The encoded protein is CASSEDSNQETQYF.

The chain has TRBV20-1 and TRBJ1-3, with D possibly TRBD1 on 6 matching bases. The germline V gene has CDR1 DFQATT and CDR2 SNEGSKA (reference sequence). CDR3 length: 13 residues. Trimming shortened V by 5 bases and J by 1 base, and 9 bases separated the two germline ends. This CDR3 is CSAAGASGNTIYF. Written as DNA, the CDR3 is TGCAGTGCTGCAGGGGCTTCTGGAAACACCATATATTTT.

This clonotype has more than one count but fewer than ten. The CDR3 reads CASSGTGLQTNEKLFF. The CDR3 coding sequence is TGTGCCAGCAGCGGAACAGGTTTGCAGACTAATGAAAAACTGTTTTTT. The chain combines TRBV7-9 with TRBJ1-4; D possibly corresponds to TRBD1 (5 bases). Trimming pared 5 bases from V and 2 bases from J, leaving 15 bases between. The germline gives CDR1 SEHNR, CDR2 FQNEAQ (reference sequence). This CDR3 comprises 16 residues.

V is TRBV6-5 and J is TRBJ1-4; TRBD1 is a possible D gene (5 bases). Trimming took off 9 bases at V and 2 bases at J, with 16 bases between the two ends. The length of the CDR3 is 15 residues. Germline lookup yields CDR1 MNHEY and CDR2 SVGAGI. As DNA, the CDR3 is TGTGCCAGTCGGGCAGGGTCAGGGACTAATGAAAAACTGTTTTTT. Protein product: CASRAGSGTNEKLFF.

This clonotype was counted between two and nine times. This chain's CDR3 is CASSKRPLNTEAFF. As DNA, the CDR3 is TGTGCCAGCAGCAAAAGACCCCTGAACACTGAAGCTTTCTTT. The chain combines TRBV13 with TRBJ1-1, with D unclear. Trimming removed 5 bases from V and 0 bases from J, with 10 bases in between. The CDR3 spans 14 residues. Germline CDR1 is PRHDT and CDR2 is FYEKMQ (reference sequence).